The 17 T cell receptor beta chains reported below all come from one sample, sequenced in a study of T cell repertoires in cytomegalovirus infection. MiXCR, run by TCRdb on the reads, gives a single entry per CDR3 protein. In the table there are more than 150,000 distinct CDR3 sequences, 28% of which are singletons. The sequencing sample was made of PBMCs. These receptors came from a human donor in good health (CMV status not recorded). Some clones in this sample may be carry-over from other donors' samples.

This clonotype was counted a single time. The gene calls are TRBV11-2 and TRBJ2-3; D is undetermined. V was pared by 4 bases and J by 1 base, with 15 bases between. There are 16 residues in the CDR3. Per germline, CDR1 SGHAT and CDR2 FQNNGV. DNA for the CDR3: TGTGCCAGCAGCTCGCACAAGGCGATGGGCACAGATACGCAGTATTTT. Protein sequence: CASSSHKAMGTDTQYF.

The rearrangement joins TRBV3-1 to TRBJ2-7; 7 bases fit TRBD2. Germline V gene data show CDR1 as LGHDT and CDR2 as YNNKEL (reference sequence). The CDR3 runs to 13 residues. J gave up 5 bases and V 2 bases, and 3 bases lay outside the gene matches. CDR3 amino acids: CASSQPGRDEQYF. CDR3 coding DNA: TGTGCCAGCAGCCAACCGGGGAGGGACGAGCAGTACTTC.

This clonotype was seen more than once but under ten times. The chain recombines TRBV27 with TRBJ1-1; D might be TRBD1 (5 bases). Trimming shortened V by 6 bases and J by 4 bases, and 12 bases separated the two germline ends. CDR1 MNHEY and CDR2 SMNVEV come from the germline V gene (reference sequence). The CDR3 has 13 amino acids. The CDR3 nucleotides are TGTGCCAGCAGAGGGGTCTTCGGCACTGAAGCTTTCTTT. Protein: CASRGVFGTEAFF.

V and J are TRBV12-3 or TRBV12-4 and TRBJ2-3, with a weak D call TRBD1 (7 bases). The CDR3 is 15 amino acids. V lost 5 bases, J lost 2 bases, and 14 bases lay in between. CDR3 amino acids: CASSPQGEVTDTQYF. DNA for the CDR3: TGTGCCAGCAGTCCCCAGGGGGAGGTCACAGATACGCAGTATTTT.

V usage is TRBV10-3 and J usage is TRBJ1-2; no clear D. Germline-derived CDR1 and CDR2 are ENHRY and SYGVKD. The CDR3 contains 11 residues. V was clipped by 0 bases and J by 9 bases, with 5 bases between them. CDR3 sequence: CAISESYSYTF. CDR3 DNA sequence: TGTGCCATCAGTGAGTCTTACAGCTACACCTTC.

The chain carries TRBV6-2 or TRBV6-3 and TRBJ2-3, with D uncertain. CDR1 and CDR2 (germline): MNHEY, SVGEGT. The CDR3 has 14 amino acids. V dropped 8 bases and J dropped 2 bases, with 14 bases sitting between them. DNA for the CDR3: TGTGCCAGCTCCTTCGGAGCTTCCACAGATACGCAGTATTTT. Protein: CASSFGASTDTQYF.

This sequence joins TRBV4-1 and TRBJ1-4; possibly TRBD1 for D (5 bases). Looked up from germline, CDR1 is MGHRA and CDR2 is YSYEKL. Trimming shortened V by 0 bases and J by 7 bases, and 15 bases separated the two germline ends. CDR3 length: 16 amino acids. This CDR3 reads CASSQDVGTNIEKLFF. The CDR3 DNA reads TGCGCCAGCAGCCAAGATGTAGGGACGAATATTGAAAAACTGTTTTTT.

This clonotype was recorded at least ten times. The chain has TRBV7-2 and TRBJ1-5; D might be TRBD1 (6 bases). Trimming shortened V by 2 bases and J by 2 bases, and 13 bases separated the two germline ends. The germline CDR1 and CDR2 sequences are SGHTA and FQGNSA. The CDR3 spans 16 residues. This CDR3 reads CASSLPQGLGNQPQHF. The CDR3 nucleotides read TGTGCCAGCAGCTTACCTCAGGGGTTGGGCAATCAGCCCCAGCATTTT.

The chain has TRBV7-9 and TRBJ2-1; TRBD1 aligns across 8 bases. V shed 4 bases and J 3 bases; nucleotides not matched to a gene: 2. Germline loops: CDR1 SEHNR, CDR2 FQNEAQ (reference sequence). The CDR3 is made up of 14 amino acids. CDR3 residues: CASSSTGDYNEQFF. CDR3 sequence (DNA): TGTGCCAGCAGCTCGACAGGGGACTACAATGAGCAGTTCTTC.

This clonotype was seen a few times. This sequence joins TRBV6-2 or TRBV6-3 and TRBJ2-7, with 9 bases lining up with TRBD2. Germline CDR1 MNHEY, CDR2 SVGEGT. Germline trimming cut 1 base from V and 6 bases from J; bases unmatched to any gene: 7. This CDR3 spans 15 amino acids. CDR3 amino acids: CASSYYARGGVEQYF. Written as DNA, the CDR3 is TGTGCCAGCAGTTACTACGCGCGGGGGGGCGTCGAGCAGTACTTC.

The sample holds a few counts of this clonotype. The chain uses TRBV6-6 and TRBJ1-5; D not certain. Between the trimmed V and J ends, which lost 7 bases and 1 base, there was a span of 17 bases. CDR1 and CDR2 from the germline V gene are MNHNY and SVGAGI (reference sequence). CDR3 size: 16 residues. CDR3 loop: CASTKLGLSSNQPQHF. The DNA of the CDR3 is TGTGCCAGCACCAAGTTAGGGCTGTCGAGCAATCAGCCCCAGCATTTT.

There are a few counts of this clonotype. This chain connects TRBV29-1 to TRBJ1-1, with D perhaps matching TRBD1 (6 bases). The germline V gene encodes CDR1 SQVTM and CDR2 ANQGSEA. V was clipped by 4 bases and J by 1 base, with 16 bases between them. The CDR3 sequence is 15 residues long. CDR3 residues: CSVGGPGGENTEAFF. The CDR3 DNA reads TGCAGCGTTGGGGGGCCCGGTGGGGAGAACACTGAAGCTTTCTTT.

This sequence joins TRBV7-2 and TRBJ2-7; 7 bases are shared with TRBD1. The CDR3 sequence is 14 residues long. Germline-derived CDR1 and CDR2 are SGHTA and FQGNSA. J was trimmed by 1 base and V by 3 bases; bases with no gene match: 3. The CDR3 here is CASSLRGPSYEQYF. The CDR3 DNA reads TGTGCCAGCAGCTTGAGGGGGCCATCCTACGAGCAGTACTTC.

This clonotype came up many times. The chain couples TRBV6-2 or TRBV6-3 to TRBJ2-1, with 11 bases lining up with TRBD2. The CDR3 is made up of 15 amino acids. Germline V gene sequence: CDR1 MNHEY, CDR2 SVGEGT. V dropped 11 bases and J dropped 3; count of bases not matched to a gene: 9. The CDR3 sequence is CAGRPGLAVYNEQFF. Written as DNA, the CDR3 is TGTGCCGGCCGACCGGGACTAGCGGTCTACAATGAGCAGTTCTTC.

This clonotype was observed a few times. V and J are TRBV20-1 and TRBJ1-2, with D possibly TRBD1 on 5 matching bases. V gave up 1 base and J gave up 2 bases, with 8 bases separating them. This CDR3 is built from 13 residues. CDR1 is DFQATT, CDR2 SNEGSKA, per germline (reference sequence). The CDR3 protein is CSARVEGNYGYTF. In DNA, the CDR3 is TGCAGTGCTAGAGTGGAGGGGAACTATGGCTACACCTTC.

This clonotype has just a few counts. This chain links TRBV12-5 with TRBJ1-5, with D unclear. CDR3 length: 15 residues. Germline-derived CDR1 and CDR2 are LGHNT and FRNRAP. Trimming left V 1 base short and J 7 bases short, with 14 bases between. CDR3 in amino acids: CASGLATSGIQPQHF. The CDR3 coding sequence is TGTGCTAGTGGTTTGGCCACTTCGGGGATCCAGCCCCAGCATTTT.

This sequence joins TRBV5-8 and TRBJ2-3; 8 positions match TRBD1. The V segment lost 5 bases and the J segment 1 base; nucleotides outside the gene matches: 3. Germline CDR1 SGHTS, CDR2 YDEGEE. The CDR3 spans 14 residues. The CDR3 loop is CASRGQDGTDTQYF. CDR3 coding DNA: TGTGCCAGCAGGGGACAGGATGGCACAGATACGCAGTATTTT. Looking up the rest from reference TRBV5-8 and TRBJ2-3 gives the full variable domain: EAGVTQSPTHLIKTRGQQATLRCSPISGHTSVYWYQQALGLGLQFLLWYDEGEERNRGNFPPRFSGRQFPNYSSELNVNALELEDSALYLCASRGQDGTDTQYFGPGTRLTVL.